This is a list of T cell receptor beta chains from one sample in a study of cytomegalovirus exposure and HLA in healthy donors. Method: immunoSEQ multiplex PCR; TCRdb's copy keeps in-frame clones and lacks some. The repertoire has roughly 200,000 clones, around 77% of them found once; the top ten carry 2.9%. Sequences were obtained from PBMCs. The receptors were sampled from a woman aged 25-40 years in good health and CMV-seronegative. Both conserved end residues are part of each CDR3. A D gene is named only where the DNA matches it firmly. The size of a clone is reported for some rows only, either as once, few or many, or as a class for expanded clones.

TGTGCCAGCAGCCCGACCTGGGACAGGGGTCAGTTC	CASSPTWDRGQF	TRBJ2-7	TRBD1	NA	TRBV5-5
TGTGCCAGCCGTCCCGGGTCGGTAAGTGAAGCTTTCTTT	CASRPGSVSEAFF	TRBJ1-1	NA	NA	TRBV28
TGTGCCAGCAGACCGACAGGGGGCAGTACCGGGGAGCTGTTTTTT	CASRPTGGSTGELFF	TRBJ2-2	TRBD1	NA	TRBV6-1
TGTGCCAGCAGCCACGGACAGGGCCCTAAGAGGGCCCTCCACTTT	CASSHGQGPKRALHF	TRBJ1-6	TRBD1	NA	TRBV4-2
TGTGCCAGCAGCTTTATTCCGGGGGGCTACAATGAGCAGTTCTTC	CASSFIPGGYNEQFF	TRBJ2-1	TRBD2	NA	TRBV7-8
TGTGCCAGCAGCTTTTGGGACTCCTTGTCCACAGATACGCAGTATTTT	CASSFWDSLSTDTQYF	TRBJ2-3	NA	NA	TRBV7-8
TGTGCCAGCAGCCAAGATCGCGGGGGGGCTGCAGATACGCAGTATTTT	CASSQDRGGAADTQYF	TRBJ2-3	TRBD2	NA	TRBV4-2
TGCAGCCACGGGGGGTGGCAGGGCACTGAAGCTTTCTTT	CSHGGWQGTEAFF	TRBJ1-1	NA	once	TRBV29-1
TGTGCCAGCAGTTCCCCGGACAGGGGTAAGCCCCAGCATTTT	CASSSPDRGKPQHF	TRBJ1-5	TRBD1	NA	TRBV6-1
TGTGCCAGCAGTGTGAGGGAGGGGGTCGGCGAGCAGTACTTC	CASSVREGVGEQYF	TRBJ2-7	NA	few	TRBV2
TGCAGCGTTGAGCGGATCCCCAATGAGCAGTTCTTC	CSVERIPNEQFF	TRBJ2-1	NA	NA	TRBV29-1
TGTGCCAGCAGCTTTGGGCTGAACACTGAAGCTTTCTTT	CASSFGLNTEAFF	TRBJ1-1	NA	NA	TRBV5-5
TGTGCCAGCAGCCTAAGCCGGTCCCATCAGCCCCAGCATTTT	CASSLSRSHQPQHF	TRBJ1-5	NA	few	TRBV7-8
TGTGCCAGCAGTTTTATTGGCGGGCTCACCTACGAGCAGTACTTC	CASSFIGGLTYEQYF	TRBJ2-7	NA	NA	TRBV28
TGCGCCAGCAGCCAAGCCAGGGGGGCCCAAGAGACCCAGTACTTC	CASSQARGAQETQYF	TRBJ2-5	NA	NA	TRBV4-3
TGTGCCAGCAGCCCGACGCCACTATACAATGAGCAGTTCTTC	CASSPTPLYNEQFF	TRBJ2-1	NA	NA	TRBV27
TGCGCCAGCAGCACGGGACTAGCGGGAATCTACAATGAGCAGTTCTTC	CASSTGLAGIYNEQFF	TRBJ2-1	TRBD2	NA	TRBV5-1
TGTGCCAGTAGTAAAAGGACAGAAGTCGATAATTCACCCCTCCACTTT	CASSKRTEVDNSPLHF	TRBJ1-6	NA	NA	TRBV19
TGTGCCAGTACGGTTAACACTGAAGCTTTCTTT	CASTVNTEAFF	TRBJ1-1	NA	once	TRBV6-1
TGTGCCAGCAGCCCTGACAGGGTAGGCACCGGGGAGCTGTTTTTT	CASSPDRVGTGELFF	TRBJ2-2	TRBD1	NA	TRBV7-3
TGTGCCAGCAGGCGGGCCTCTGGAAACACCATATATTTT	CASRRASGNTIYF	TRBJ1-3	NA	NA	TRBV7-9
TGTGCCAGCAGTTGGGGGACAGGGGGTCAGCCCCAGCATTTT	CASSWGTGGQPQHF	TRBJ1-5	TRBD1	few	TRBV6-5
TGTGCCACCGGGACTCGCCAAGAGACCCAGTACTTC	CATGTRQETQYF	TRBJ2-5	NA	NA	TRBV10-3
TGTGCCAGCAGCCGAGAATATAACAGGGTCTCCTATGGCTACACCTTC	CASSREYNRVSYGYTF	TRBJ1-2	NA	NA	TRBV14
TGTGCCAGCAGTTCTCTCAGGGGGCGAAGGAAAGAGACCCAGTACTTC	CASSSLRGRRKETQYF	TRBJ2-5	TRBD1	once	TRBV28
TGTGCCAGCAGCGGGACAAGAGGCACTGAAGCTTTCTTT	CASSGTRGTEAFF	TRBJ1-1	NA	NA	TRBV5-4
TGTGCCAGCAGCGTAGGGAGAAAAGTCGCAGATCCCGAGCAGTACTTC	CASSVGRKVADPEQYF	TRBJ2-7	NA	NA	TRBV9
TGTGCCATCAGTGGCGGGGTAAATCAGCCCCAGCATTTT	CAISGGVNQPQHF	TRBJ1-5	NA	NA	TRBV10-3
TGTGCCAGCAGCGATATAGGGACTAGCGGGGAGCAGTACTTC	CASSDIGTSGEQYF	TRBJ2-7	TRBD2	NA	TRBV2
TGTGCCAGCAGCGTGTCATCACGGGGGGGCCTGTACAATGAGCAGTTCTTC	CASSVSSRGGLYNEQFF	TRBJ2-1	TRBD2	NA	TRBV9
TGTGCCAGCAGCAAGGACAGGGTGAACACTGAAGCTTTCTTT	CASSKDRVNTEAFF	TRBJ1-1	TRBD1	NA	TRBV11-2
TGTGCCAGCACCCAAACTCGCACAGATACGCAGTATTTT	CASTQTRTDTQYF	TRBJ2-3	NA	NA	TRBV7-2
TGTGCCAGCAGCCAGGGACTAGCGGTAACCTACGAGCAGTACTTC	CASSQGLAVTYEQYF	TRBJ2-7	TRBD2	NA	TRBV28
TGTGCCAGCAGCGTAGCGGGAGGACGCGCCTACGAGCAGTACTTC	CASSVAGGRAYEQYF	TRBJ2-7	TRBD2	NA	TRBV5-4
TGTGCCAGCAGTCTACAGGGCGGCTCTGGAAACACCATATATTTT	CASSLQGGSGNTIYF	TRBJ1-3	NA	NA	TRBV2
TGTGCCAGTAGTATTGTTGGTCGGGTAGCTGAAGCTTTCTTT	CASSIVGRVAEAFF	TRBJ1-1	NA	once	TRBV19
TGTGCCTGGAGTGTGTGGAGCAATGAGCAGTTCTTC	CAWSVWSNEQFF	TRBJ2-1	NA	NA	TRBV30
TGTGCCAGCAGCGTAGCCCTAGCGGGGCAAGAGACCCAGTACTTC	CASSVALAGQETQYF	TRBJ2-5	TRBD2	NA	TRBV9
TGTGCCAGCAGCTTAATCAGGGTTGGCACTGAAGCTTTCTTT	CASSLIRVGTEAFF	TRBJ1-1	NA	NA	TRBV7-2
TGTGCCAGCAGACCTCGCAGTGCCTACAATGAGCAGTTCTTC	CASRPRSAYNEQFF	TRBJ2-1	NA	NA	TRBV27
TGTGCCAGCAGCACTCCGGGACAGCCGATTTGGGATGATGGCTACACCTTC	CASSTPGQPIWDDGYTF	TRBJ1-2	TRBD1	NA	TRBV5-4
TGTGCCAGCAGCCGTGAGGGAGGGGGCGAGCAGTACTTC	CASSREGGGEQYF	TRBJ2-7	NA	NA	TRBV7-9